Shown below are 3 T cell receptor beta chains from a single sample sequenced in a study of blood T cell repertoires in COVID-19. Here immunoSEQ multiplex PCR was the method, and the copy in TCRdb shows in-frame clones only, minus some. The sample records approximately 100,000 clones, roughly 85% being singletons. The sample comprised PBMCs or T cells enriched from blood (not recorded which). The receptors derive from a woman in her forties or fifties who had recovered from COVID-19.

This rearrangement joins TRBV11-1 to TRBJ1-5; possible D gene TRBD1, 6 bases. CDR1 SGHAT and CDR2 FQDESV come from the germline V gene (reference sequence). Trimming took off 3 bases at V and 7 bases at J, with 10 bases between the two ends. The CDR3 runs to 13 residues. The CDR3 here is CASSLDSGQPQHF. DNA of the CDR3: TGTGCCAGCAGCTTGGACAGCGGCCAGCCCCAGCATTTT. The full variable domain, rest sourced from reference TRBV11-1 and TRBJ1-5, is EAEVAQSPRYKITEKSQAVAFWCDPISGHATLYWYRQILGQGPELLVQFQDESVVDDSQLPKDRFSAERLKGVDSTLKIQPAELGDSAMYLCASSLDSGQPQHFGDGTRLSIL.

This rearrangement joins TRBV25-1 to TRBJ2-2, with D unresolved. The CDR3 sequence is 15 residues long. Germline V gene data show CDR1 as MGHDK and CDR2 as SYGVNS. The V end was cut by 2 bases, the J end by 1 base, with 8 bases between. CDR3 amino acids: CASSEVVQNTGELFF. CDR3 nucleotides: TGTGCCAGCAGTGAAGTAGTCCAGAACACCGGGGAGCTGTTTTTT.

Remarks on this clone: Other nucleotide sequences in the sample specify the same CDR3. The rearrangement links TRBV28 to TRBJ1-2, with TRBD1 as a possible D gene (6 bases). Per the germline V gene, CDR1 is MDHEN and CDR2 is SYDVKM. V was pared by 8 bases and J by 5 bases, with 12 bases between. The CDR3 has 12 residues. The CDR3 sequence: CASSWTDYGYTF. The CDR3 nucleotides are TGTGCCAGCTCCTGGACAGATTATGGCTACACCTTC.